This TCR beta chain appears in the sequencing data of a study of T cell changes during pregnancy in multiple sclerosis. Repertoires were generated with immunoSEQ multiplex PCR, while TCRdb's copy carries only in-frame clones and drops some. The table has fewer than 60,000 clones, 95% seen once; the top ten hold 5.5% to 7.5%. Between the trimmed V and J ends, which lost 4 bases and 8 bases, there was a span of 11 bases. This CDR3 is 13 amino acids long. Germline CDR1 SGHAT, CDR2 FQNNGV. The clonotype originates from a female donor with multiple sclerosis, enrolled in a pregnancy study. The rearrangement uses TRBV11-2 and TRBJ1-4; D call uncertain. Sequencing was performed on CD8+ T cells from peripheral blood mononuclear cells, taken in the first trimester of pregnancy. In nucleotides, the CDR3 is TGTGCCAGCAGCTCCTTCGTCCCGGAAAAACTGTTTTTT. Translating it yields CASSSFVPEKLFF.